This entry describes one T cell receptor (beta chain). Its antigen is not known. The record originates from a study of T cells in Graves' hyperthyroidism and ophthalmopathy. Findings and caveats of the study: Among clonotypes expanded in thyroid above 0.001, most were also found in blood.

Amplification targeted TCR beta CDR3 regions from RNA transcripts. RT-PCR in the first round (using the HTBI primer set) targeted the TCR CDR3. TCRdb called the multiplex PCR reads again in MiXCR, with one record for every CDR3 protein. This sample has approximately 720,000 distinct CDR3 sequences, with approximately 18% found just once. Every diagnosis used clinical symptoms, serum thyroxine and TRAb, thyroid ultrasound and orbital computed tomography. CDR1 is KGHSH, CDR2 LQKENI, per germline. Between the trimmed V and J ends, which lost 4 bases and 1 base, there was a span of 13 bases. The length of the CDR3 is 16 residues.

The V and J genes are TRBV18 and TRBJ2-2, with no clear D. The sequence was collected from a woman in her fifties or sixties with Graves' hyperthyroidism that later progressed to Graves' ophthalmopathy. Sequencing was carried out using blood. The CDR3 loop is CASSRSRSGNTGELFF. The CDR3, as DNA: TGTGCCAGCTCACGTTCTAGAAGTGGGAACACCGGGGAGCTGTTTTTT.